The 7 T cell receptor beta chains below come from one sample, sequenced in a study of T-cell memory formation after mild COVID-19 (dated by TCRdb to the early 2020s). The method was 5' RACE. Data came from an Illumina NovaSeq 6000. The public reads were quality trimmed at Q25 with fastp and then assembled into clones with MiXCR by TCRdb, keeping productive beta chains. Rows are combined by CDR3 protein, so each entry shows the most common genes and DNA. The sample profile shows 500,000 to 600,000 distinct CDR3 sequences; about a sixth of them were found once. The ten largest clonotypes hold around 11% of the sample. Material for sequencing was PBMCs or a T cell subset sorted from them (not recorded which). These receptors came from an adult woman who had mild COVID-19 (a few samples of this study predate the infection). The sample titles of this study are shuffled in the database, so cell type and time point are left out; the donor was told from shared clones.

This clonotype turned up a few times. The chain uses TRBV15 and TRBJ2-3; D is possibly TRBD1 (6 bases). CDR3 length: 16 amino acids. Germline V CDR1 and CDR2: LNHNV, YYDKDF (reference sequence). Trimming took 0 bases from V and 4 from J, leaving 14 bases between them. The CDR3 loop reads CATSRDGRGVADTQYF. The DNA of the CDR3 is TGTGCCACCAGCAGAGACGGCAGGGGCGTCGCAGATACGCAGTATTTT.

This clonotype occurred a few times. The V and J genes are TRBV6-5 and TRBJ1-1; unclear D gene. Deletions cut 4 bases from V and 4 bases from J, with 19 bases between. This CDR3 has 16 amino acids. Germline CDR1 and CDR2: MNHEY and SVGAGI. CDR3 in amino acids: CASSFSWLGLGTEAFF. The CDR3 bases are TGTGCCAGCAGTTTTTCTTGGTTAGGGCTGGGCACTGAAGCTTTCTTT.

The chain joins TRBV27 to TRBJ2-3, with a weak D call TRBD1 (6 bases). CDR1 MNHEY and CDR2 SMNVEV come from the germline V gene (reference sequence). Trimming cost V 5 bases and J 0 bases, with 15 bases left between them. The length of the CDR3 is 16 residues. The CDR3 loop is CASSPTGHRSTDTQYF. The DNA for the CDR3 is TGTGCCAGCAGTCCCACGGGACACCGTAGCACAGATACGCAGTATTTT.

This clonotype was observed a few times. The J gene is TRBJ1-1, the V gene TRBV6-2 or TRBV6-3, with D possibly TRBD1 on 5 matching bases. V was cut by 4 bases and J by 2 bases, with 8 bases left in between. Germline-derived CDR1 and CDR2 are MNHEY and SVGEGT. This CDR3 has 13 amino acids. CDR3 protein: CASSFRDNTEAFF. The CDR3 DNA reads TGTGCCAGCAGTTTCCGGGACAACACTGAAGCTTTCTTT.

This clonotype was seen a few times. V usage is TRBV3-2 and J usage is TRBJ1-6; whether TRBD1, the table's D call, matches the DNA was not checked. TRBV3-2 is flagged as a pseudogene. The CDR3 covers 19 residues. This chain's CDR3 is CASSHAVPGHSSYNSPLHF. The CDR3 DNA is TGTGCCAGCAGCCACGCGGTCCCGGGACACAGCTCCTATAATTCACCCCTCCACTTT.

The genes are TRBV18 and TRBJ2-7, with D unresolved. The V end was cut by 6 bases, the J end by 4 bases, with 13 bases between. The germline CDR1 and CDR2 sequences are KGHSH and LQKENI. The CDR3 totals 13 residues. CDR3 protein: CASSPPLTYEQYF. DNA for the CDR3: TGTGCCAGCTCTCCCCCCCTAACTTACGAGCAGTACTTC.

The CDR3 sequence is CASSQGPQSGGTGELFF. CDR3 nucleotides: TGTGCCAGCAGCCAAGGACCCCAAAGCGGAGGAACCGGGGAGCTGTTTTTT. This chain joins TRBV4-2 and TRBJ2-2, with D perhaps matching TRBD2 (5 bases). V lost 1 base and J 5 bases, leaving 17 bases between the germline ends. This CDR3 has 17 amino acids. Germline loops: CDR1 LGHNA, CDR2 YNFKEQ.